This entry lists 32 T cell receptor beta chains sequenced from one sample in a study of OX40 agonist ivuxolimab in advanced cancers. Sequencing was performed with immunoSEQ multiplex PCR; in TCRdb, only in-frame clones are kept and a portion is missing. Of about 69,000 clones in the sample, roughly nine tenths were seen once. Sequenced material: CD4+ or CD8+ T cells sorted from blood, taken in a trial of the OX40 agonist ivuxolimab. The receptors stem from an adult with an advanced solid tumor such as melanoma, head and neck, liver or kidney cancer.

The chain combines TRBV9 with TRBJ2-7; D perhaps matches TRBD1 (5 bases). CDR1 is SGDLS and CDR2 is YYNGEE in the germline V gene. Trimming pared 1 base from V and 6 bases from J, leaving 14 bases between. There are 14 residues in the CDR3. The CDR3 is CASSVIPQGPEQYF. DNA of the CDR3: TGTGCCAGCAGCGTAATCCCGCAGGGTCCCGAGCAGTACTTC.

The V call is TRBV6-1, the J call TRBJ1-1; 8 bases fit TRBD1. Trimming at V came to 6 bases and at J to 3 bases, leaving 6 bases not matched to a gene. CDR3 length: 14 amino acids. CDR1 is MNHNS, CDR2 SASEGT, per germline. CDR3 DNA sequence: TGTGCCAGCAGGCTACAGGGGGAATACACTGAAGCTTTCTTT. Protein sequence: CASRLQGEYTEAFF.

V is TRBV10-3 and J is TRBJ1-5; weak D call: TRBD1 (6 bases). Germline V CDR1 and CDR2: ENHRY, SYGVKD. The CDR3 totals 16 residues. V was shortened by 2 bases and J by 0 bases, with 11 bases between the two germline ends. CDR3 in DNA: TGTGCCATCAGTGAGATGGGGGGCCTTAGCAATCAGCCCCAGCATTTT. Encoded protein: CAISEMGGLSNQPQHF.

This rearrangement joins TRBV6-4 to TRBJ1-5; no definite D call. This CDR3 comprises 16 residues. Germline V lookup: CDR1 MRHNA, CDR2 SNTAGT. V was shortened by 4 bases and J by 0 bases, with 13 bases between the two germline ends. CDR3 sequence (DNA): TGTGCCAGCAGTGGCCCCGGGTCTTATAGCAATCAGCCCCAGCATTTT. Translation gives CASSGPGSYSNQPQHF.

The rearrangement joins TRBV9 to TRBJ2-5; 10 positions match TRBD2. The closer fit of TRBJ2-7 to the DNA end suggests the J call may be wrong. Germline CDR1 reads SGDLS; CDR2 reads YYNGEE. The CDR3 sequence is 14 residues long. The CDR3 bases are TGTGCCAGCAGCCCCAGGACTAGCGGCTACGAGCAGTACTTC. Protein sequence: CASSPRTSGYEQYF.

The rearrangement joins TRBV2 to TRBJ1-4; unclear D gene. The V gene's germline CDR1 is SNHLY and CDR2 FYNNEI. V was clipped by 2 bases and J by 5 bases, with 12 bases between them. There are 15 residues in the CDR3. The CDR3 region is CASSEFAAQNEKLFF. The CDR3 DNA sequence: TGTGCCAGCAGTGAATTCGCAGCCCAGAATGAAAAACTGTTTTTT.

The V call is TRBV5-1, the J call TRBJ2-1, with D unclear. Germline CDR1 is SGHRS and CDR2 is YFSETQ. The V end was cut by 1 base, the J end by 8 bases, with 7 bases between. The CDR3 loop spans 12 amino acids. The CDR3 bases are TGCGCCAGCAGCTTGAAAGGAGATGAGCAGTTCTTC. This gives the protein CASSLKGDEQFF. Using reference TRBV5-1 and TRBJ2-1 for the parts outside the CDR3, the full variable domain is KAGVTQTPRYLIKTRGQQVTLSCSPISGHRSVSWYQQTPGQGLQFLFEYFSETQRNKGNFPGRFSGRQFSNSRSEMNVSTLELGDSALYLCASSLKGDEQFFGPGTRLTVL.

V is TRBV28 and J is TRBJ1-5, with 8 positions matching TRBD1. The CDR3 consists of 17 residues. The junction had 10 bases not matched to a gene; V was cut back by 5 bases and J by 1 base. Germline CDR1 reads MDHEN; CDR2 reads SYDVKM. CDR3 nucleotides: TGTGCCAGCAGTCTCACCAGACAGGGGATGAGCAATCAGCCCCAGCATTTT. It encodes CASSLTRQGMSNQPQHF.

The chain combines TRBV28 with TRBJ2-5; the match to TRBD2 covers 13 bases. CDR1 and CDR2 from the germline V gene are MDHEN and SYDVKM. Germline trimming cut 6 bases from V and 4 bases from J; bases unmatched to any gene: 11. The CDR3 covers 17 residues. CDR3 bases: TGTGCCAGCAGCGTTCCCGGACTAGCGGGAGTCGGAGAGACCCAGTACTTC. Protein product: CASSVPGLAGVGETQYF.

The V call is TRBV2, the J call TRBJ1-6; D unclear. CDR1 and CDR2 (germline): SNHLY, FYNNEI. V was trimmed by 1 base and J by 2 bases, leaving 6 bases between them. The CDR3 is made up of 15 amino acids. This CDR3 reads CASSEDIAYNSPLHF. CDR3 nucleotides: TGTGCCAGCAGTGAAGACATTGCCTATAATTCACCCCTCCACTTT.

The chain couples TRBV6-5 to TRBJ2-7; weak D call: TRBD2 (6 bases). V dropped 5 bases and J dropped 1 base, with 12 bases sitting between them. Germline-derived CDR1 and CDR2 are MNHEY and SVGAGI. CDR3 length: 14 residues. The CDR3 loop reads CASSPTRMSYEQYF. The CDR3, as DNA: TGTGCCAGCAGTCCGACTAGGATGTCCTACGAGCAGTACTTC.

The chain joins TRBV6-1 to TRBJ2-7; the match to TRBD1 covers 8 bases. The ends lost 8 bases at V and 1 base at J; junction bases unmatched: 10. The CDR3 has 15 residues. Germline V gene lookup returns CDR1 MNHNS and CDR2 SASEGT. This CDR3 reads CASRLGQGFSYEQYF. In DNA, the CDR3 is TGTGCCAGCCGCCTTGGACAGGGCTTTTCCTACGAGCAGTACTTC.

To note about this clone: Its ends do not fully match the called genes, so a read error is possible. The same CDR3 also results from other DNA sequences found in this sample. CDR3 region: CASGLGDGYEQYF. The CDR3 region has the DNA TGTGCGAGTGGTTTGGGAGATGGTTACGAGCAGTACTTC. The chain combines TRBV12-5 with TRBJ2-7; D perhaps matches TRBD2 (5 bases). Germline CDR1 reads LGHNT; CDR2 reads FRNRAP. The CDR3 length is 13 residues.

This chain links TRBV5-4 with TRBJ2-3; D might be TRBD2 (5 bases). The CDR3 length is 15 residues. The V and J ends lost 1 base and 0 bases respectively, with 9 bases between them. Germline CDR1 reads SGHNT; CDR2 reads YYREEE (reference sequence). In DNA, the CDR3 is TGTGCCAGCAGCTTGAGCTGGACTAGCACAGATACGCAGTATTTT. Translating it yields CASSLSWTSTDTQYF.

The CDR3 reads CASSYDWGTDTQYF. CDR3 nucleotides: TGTGCCAGCAGTTACGATTGGGGGACAGATACGCAGTATTTT. The rearrangement uses TRBV6-5 and TRBJ2-3; D tentatively reads TRBD1 or TRBD2 (5 bases each). CDR3 length: 14 amino acids. CDR1 and CDR2 (germline): MNHEY, SVGAGI. The V end lost 2 bases, the J end lost 3 bases, and 9 bases lay between the germline ends.

J is TRBJ1-2 and V is TRBV27; 7 bases align to TRBD1. CDR1 and CDR2 from the germline V gene are MNHEY and SMNVEV (reference sequence). V was pared by 6 bases and J by 1 base, with 8 bases of the junction left unmatched. This CDR3 is 15 amino acids long. The CDR3 here is CASSSRGQYNYGYTF. CDR3 in DNA: TGTGCCAGCAGCTCGCGGGGACAGTATAACTATGGCTACACCTTC.

The V and J genes are TRBV5-5 and TRBJ1-3; 7 nucleotides agree with TRBD1. In germline, CDR1 is SGHKS, CDR2 YYEKEE (reference sequence). V gave up 0 bases and J gave up 0 bases; unmatched junction bases: 9. The CDR3 runs 18 residues. The CDR3 is CASSLAGQEFFSGNTIYF. CDR3 coding DNA: TGTGCCAGCAGCTTGGCAGGACAGGAGTTTTTCTCTGGAAACACCATATATTTT.

The chain links TRBV2 to TRBJ1-1; D gene ambiguous. The V end was cut by 6 bases, the J end by 4 bases, with 15 bases between. This CDR3 has 14 residues. Germline values: CDR1 SNHLY, CDR2 FYNNEI. CDR3 residues: CASRSQEVSTEAFF. The CDR3, as DNA: TGTGCCAGCAGATCCCAGGAGGTGAGCACTGAAGCTTTCTTT.

The chain links TRBV6-5 to TRBJ1-5; D remains unclear. Germline assignment: CDR1 MNHEY and CDR2 SVGAGI. The CDR3 extends over 14 amino acids. Trimming took off 5 bases at V and 0 bases at J, with 8 bases between the two ends. CDR3 region: CASSAQLSNQPQHF. The DNA of the CDR3 is TGTGCCAGCAGTGCACAGCTTAGCAATCAGCCCCAGCATTTT.

The rearrangement links TRBV10-3 to TRBJ1-1; 9 nucleotides line up with TRBD1. The germline gives CDR1 ENHRY, CDR2 SYGVKD. The J segment lost 1 base and the V segment lost 1 base, leaving 4 bases of the junction unmatched. The CDR3 runs to 16 residues. CDR3 sequence (DNA): TGTGCCATCAGTGAGTTTAGGGGACAGGGGAACACTGAAGCTTTCTTT. Protein sequence: CAISEFRGQGNTEAFF.

The chain links TRBV15 to TRBJ1-1; D possibly corresponds to TRBD1 (5 bases). Germline V CDR1 and CDR2: LNHNV, YYDKDF (reference sequence). Between the trimmed V and J ends, which lost 0 bases and 1 base, there was a span of 9 bases. The CDR3 consists of 15 residues. CDR3 nucleotide sequence: TGTGCCACCAGCAGAGACGGGGGGTCGAACACTGAAGCTTTCTTT. It translates to CATSRDGGSNTEAFF.

A few counts support this clone. The chain is built from TRBV5-4 and TRBJ2-3, with 11 positions matching TRBD2. The V gene's germline CDR1 is SGHNT and CDR2 YYREEE (reference sequence). This CDR3 spans 15 amino acids. Germline trimming cut 4 bases from V and 3 bases from J; bases unmatched to any gene: 4. In DNA, the CDR3 is TGTGCCAGCAGCGCGACTAGCGGGAAGACAGATACGCAGTATTTT. Translating gives CASSATSGKTDTQYF.

The V and J genes are TRBV11-1 and TRBJ2-7; D is ambiguous. The CDR3 spans 12 residues. Germline V gene sequence: CDR1 SGHAT, CDR2 FQDESV (reference sequence). V shed 5 bases and J shed 5 bases, with 10 bases lying between them. CDR3 amino acids: CASSHGQDEQYF. The CDR3 nucleotides are TGTGCCAGCAGCCACGGGCAGGACGAGCAGTACTTC.

The chain uses TRBV6-6 and TRBJ2-7; TRBD1 matches at 7 bases. Germline values: CDR1 MNHNY, CDR2 SVGAGI (reference sequence). Trimming at V came to 5 bases and at J to 2 bases, leaving 12 bases not matched to a gene. The CDR3 runs 16 residues. The CDR3 DNA reads as TGTGCCAGCAGTCCTAGGGGGCAACAGGGCACCTACGAGCAGTACTTC. Protein product: CASSPRGQQGTYEQYF.

The rearrangement uses TRBV5-1 and TRBJ2-3; D is perhaps TRBD1 or TRBD2 (5 bases each). This CDR3 has 17 amino acids. Per the germline V gene, CDR1 is SGHRS and CDR2 is YFSETQ. Trimming cost V 5 bases and J 2 bases, with 21 bases left between them. The CDR3 protein is CASRLSLGQGVTDTQYF. CDR3 DNA sequence: TGCGCCAGCAGGTTATCCTTGGGGCAGGGAGTCACAGATACGCAGTATTTT.

This rearrangement joins TRBV15 to TRBJ1-2; D possibly corresponds to TRBD1 (5 bases). Germline CDR1 reads LNHNV; CDR2 reads YYDKDF (reference sequence). The ends were cut back, 0 bases at V and 5 bases at J, with 10 bases in the middle. This CDR3 is built from 14 residues. The CDR3 DNA sequence: TGTGCCACCAGCAGAGACCGGACATTTTATGGCTACACCTTC. This codes for CATSRDRTFYGYTF.

The chain carries TRBV10-3 and TRBJ2-3; 7 bases are shared with TRBD1. With 7 bases clipped from V and 1 base from J, the junction kept 5 bases outside the gene matches. Per germline, CDR1 ENHRY and CDR2 SYGVKD. The CDR3 runs 14 residues. The CDR3 region has the DNA TGTGCCATCAATGACAGGGCTGGCACAGATACGCAGTATTTT. Translating gives CAINDRAGTDTQYF.

This chain links TRBV5-1 with TRBJ1-2; 8 positions agree with TRBD1. The CDR3 loop spans 15 amino acids. Germline CDR1 is SGHRS and CDR2 is YFSETQ. J gave up 4 bases and V 0 bases, and 5 bases lay outside the gene matches. This CDR3 is CASSLDRDRIYGYTF. In DNA form, the CDR3 reads TGCGCCAGCAGCTTGGACCGGGACAGGATCTATGGCTACACCTTC.

The rearrangement uses TRBV28 and TRBJ1-2, with a tentative D call TRBD1 (5 bases). Trimming pared 2 bases from V and 14 bases from J, leaving 12 bases between. In germline, CDR1 is MDHEN, CDR2 SYDVKM. The CDR3 is 11 amino acids. CDR3: CASSLETGHTF. The CDR3 nucleotides read TGTGCCAGCAGTTTAGAAACAGGACATACCTTC.

The V gene is TRBV28, the J gene TRBJ2-4, with D perhaps assigned TRBD1 or TRBD2 (5 bases each). The germline V gene encodes CDR1 MDHEN and CDR2 SYDVKM. Trimming removed 8 bases from V and 5 bases from J, with 16 bases in between. The CDR3 is 14 residues long. CDR3 loop: CASSRGPAENIQYF. The CDR3 nucleotides are TGTGCCAGCTCCCGGGGACCCGCCGAAAACATTCAGTACTTC.

The rearrangement joins TRBV27 to TRBJ1-3, with 8 bases lining up with TRBD1. V was pared by 3 bases and J by 7 bases, with 5 bases of the junction left unmatched. Germline V gives CDR1 MNHEY, CDR2 SMNVEV (reference sequence). This CDR3 has 14 amino acids. CDR3 in DNA: TGTGCCAGCAGTTTCACAGGGGGGTCGAACACCATATATTTT. Amino acids: CASSFTGGSNTIYF.

The V gene is TRBV12-5, the J gene TRBJ1-4; tentatively, D is TRBD1 (5 bases). CDR1 and CDR2 from the germline V gene are LGHNT and FRNRAP. This CDR3 is built from 18 residues. Trimming shortened V by 6 bases and J by 0 bases, and 20 bases separated the two germline ends. DNA for the CDR3: TGTGCTAGTGGCCCCCCGGGACGGACACATGCAACTAATGAAAAACTGTTTTTT. The encoded protein is CASGPPGRTHATNEKLFF.